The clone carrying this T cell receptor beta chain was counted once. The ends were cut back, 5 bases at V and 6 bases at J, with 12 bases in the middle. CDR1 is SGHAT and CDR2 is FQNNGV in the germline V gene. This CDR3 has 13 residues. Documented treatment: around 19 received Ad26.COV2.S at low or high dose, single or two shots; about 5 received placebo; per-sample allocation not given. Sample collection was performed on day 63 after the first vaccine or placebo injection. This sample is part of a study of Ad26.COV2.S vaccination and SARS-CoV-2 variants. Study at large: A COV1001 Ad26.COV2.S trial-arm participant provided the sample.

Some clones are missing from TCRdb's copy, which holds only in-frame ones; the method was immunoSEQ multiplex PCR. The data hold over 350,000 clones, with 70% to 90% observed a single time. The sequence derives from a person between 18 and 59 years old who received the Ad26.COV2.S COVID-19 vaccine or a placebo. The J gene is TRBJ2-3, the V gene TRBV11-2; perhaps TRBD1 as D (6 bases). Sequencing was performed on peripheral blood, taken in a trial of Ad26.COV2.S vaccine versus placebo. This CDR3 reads CASSQGHLDTQYF. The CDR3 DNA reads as TGTGCCAGCAGCCAGGGACACCTCGATACGCAGTATTTT. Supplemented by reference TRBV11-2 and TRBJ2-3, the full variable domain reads EAGVAQSPRYKIIEKRQSVAFWCNPISGHATLYWYQQILGQGPKLLIQFQNNGVVDDSQLPKDRFSAERLKGVDSTLKIQPAKLEDSAVYLCASSQGHLDTQYFGPGTRLTVL.